This passage covers 16 T cell receptor beta chains from one sample sequenced in a study of T cell repertoires in cytomegalovirus infection. The antigens of these receptors remain unknown. From the reads, TCRdb called clonotypes with MiXCR, one entry per CDR3 protein. The sample includes 75,000 to 100,000 distinct CDR3 sequences, about 29% of them seen just once. This sample comprised CD8+ T cells from cultured PBMCs, obtained from culture after CMV antigen stimulation. These receptor sequences come from a human donor in good health (CMV status not recorded). Some clones in this sample may be carry-over from other donors' samples.

This clonotype was seen repeatedly, ten times or more. This chain uses TRBV11-2 with TRBJ1-1, with 7 bases identical to TRBD1. The CDR3 extends over 13 amino acids. Trimming removed 2 bases from V and 4 bases from J; junction bases left unmatched: 1. Germline V gene data show CDR1 as SGHAT and CDR2 as FQNNGV. The CDR3 spells CASSLSGGTEAFF. The CDR3, as DNA: TGTGCCAGCAGCTTATCAGGGGGCACTGAAGCTTTCTTT.

There are a few counts of this clonotype. This sequence joins TRBV4-1 and TRBJ1-5, with D possibly TRBD1 on 6 matching bases. CDR1 MGHRA and CDR2 YSYEKL come from the germline V gene. Trimming removed 3 bases from V and 0 bases from J, with 15 bases in between. This CDR3 is 17 amino acids long. The DNA for the CDR3 is TGCGCCAGCAGCCACCACGTCCAGGGGAGTAGCAATCAGCCCCAGCATTTT. This codes for CASSHHVQGSSNQPQHF.

This clonotype was recorded many times. This sequence joins TRBV7-6 and TRBJ1-4; D unresolved. This CDR3 is 14 amino acids long. V lost 1 base and J lost 0, with 3 bases in between. Per the germline V gene, CDR1 is SGHVS and CDR2 is FNYEAQ. CDR3 in amino acids: CASSLGATNEKLFF. CDR3 DNA: TGTGCCAGCAGCTTAGGGGCAACTAATGAAAAACTGTTTTTT.

The CDR3 bases are TGTGCCAGCAGCTTAGGACCTGGGTCCTACAATGAGCAGTTCTTC. Its protein is CASSLGPGSYNEQFF. The V call is TRBV7-9, the J call TRBJ2-1; D is unresolved. The germline CDR1 and CDR2 sequences are SEHNR and FQNEAQ (reference sequence). The germline V and J ends were trimmed by 1 base and 1 base, with 8 bases remaining between them. The CDR3 is made up of 15 amino acids.

This clonotype was counted between two and nine times. The chain couples TRBV11-2 to TRBJ1-5; D call uncertain. The germline CDR1 and CDR2 sequences are SGHAT and FQNNGV. The CDR3 runs 15 residues. Trimming pared 0 bases from V and 9 bases from J, leaving 15 bases between. The CDR3 nucleotides read TGTGCCAGCAGCTTAGATCACAGATCAATCATGCCCCAGCATTTT. The encoded protein is CASSLDHRSIMPQHF.

The CDR3 bases are TGTGCCAGCAGTTTACTACAGGGGGCTGACACTGAAGCTTTCTTT. This encodes CASSLLQGADTEAFF. V is TRBV28 and J is TRBJ1-1; 9 bases agree with TRBD1. Germline V gives CDR1 MDHEN, CDR2 SYDVKM. J gave up 3 bases and V 2 bases, and 4 bases lay outside the gene matches. The CDR3 sequence is 15 residues long.

The gene calls are TRBV7-2 and TRBJ1-2; D is unresolved. Germline assignment: CDR1 SGHTA and CDR2 FQGNSA. V was pared by 4 bases and J by 5 bases, with 11 bases between. This CDR3 has 13 amino acids. The CDR3 spells CASSSDTEYGYTF. CDR3 coding DNA: TGTGCCAGCAGCTCCGACACCGAATATGGCTACACCTTC. Complete variable domain (other parts from reference TRBV7-2 and TRBJ1-2): GAGVSQSPSNKVTEKGKDVELRCDPISGHTALYWYRQSLGQGLEFLIYFQGNSAPDKSGLPSDRFSAERTGGSVSTLTIQRTQQEDSAVYLCASSSDTEYGYTFGSGTRLTVV.

In its sample, this clonotype was seen once. V gene TRBV5-8 combines with J gene TRBJ2-4, with D possibly being TRBD1 or TRBD2 (5 bases each). Germline-derived CDR1 and CDR2 are SGHTS and YDEGEE. CDR3 size: 14 residues. Trimming took 9 bases from V and 2 from J, leaving 15 bases between them. DNA for the CDR3: TGTGCCAACCCAATGGGGGAATCCAAAAACATTCAGTACTTC. It translates to CANPMGESKNIQYF.

This rearrangement joins TRBV5-6 to TRBJ2-1; D is perhaps TRBD1 (6 bases). CDR1 is SGHDT, CDR2 YYEEEE, per germline. This CDR3 comprises 11 residues. V was cut by 4 bases and J by 12 bases, with 11 bases left in between. The CDR3 DNA is TGTGCCAGCAGCGTAACAGGGATGCAGTTCTTC. This sequence encodes CASSVTGMQFF.

This clonotype was observed a few times. The chain joins TRBV3-1 to TRBJ2-3; TRBD2 matches 7 bases. The CDR3 loop spans 15 amino acids. Per germline, CDR1 LGHDT and CDR2 YNNKEL (reference sequence). Trimming cost V 4 bases and J 3 bases; bases outside gene matches: 7. This chain's CDR3 is CASSPGGTGTDTQYF. CDR3 DNA sequence: TGTGCCAGCAGCCCCGGGGGGACGGGTACAGATACGCAGTATTTT.

This clonotype occurred a few times. The chain couples TRBV24-1 to TRBJ2-3, with TRBD2 identical over 11 bases. V gave up 3 bases and J gave up 5 bases; unmatched junction bases: 9. There are 17 residues in the CDR3. The germline V gene encodes CDR1 KGHDR and CDR2 SFDVKD. For the CDR3, the DNA is TGTGCCACCAGTGATCCGACTAGCGGGGTCGCCGGAGATACGCAGTATTTT. Encoded protein: CATSDPTSGVAGDTQYF.

Many counts were recorded for this clonotype. J is TRBJ2-6 and V is TRBV7-2; the D is unclear. CDR3 size: 14 residues. The V and J ends lost 2 bases and 2 bases respectively, with 4 bases between them. Looked up from germline, CDR1 is SGHTA and CDR2 is FQGNSA. CDR3 sequence (DNA): TGTGCCAGCAGCTTAAGGGCTGGGGCCAACGTCCTGACTTTC. This gives the protein CASSLRAGANVLTF.

This clonotype was seen at least ten times. The J gene is TRBJ1-5, the V gene TRBV7-9; D is unclear. Trimming shortened V by 1 base and J by 9 bases, and 13 bases separated the two germline ends. The CDR3 has 14 amino acids. The germline V gene has CDR1 SEHNR and CDR2 FQNEAQ (reference sequence). CDR3 sequence reads: CASSLETAAGPQHF. The CDR3 nucleotides are TGTGCCAGCAGCTTAGAAACAGCCGCAGGGCCCCAGCATTTT. Full variable domain (rest looked up from reference TRBV7-9 and TRBJ1-5): DTGVSQNPRHKITKRGQNVTFRCDPISEHNRLYWYRQTLGQGPEFLTYFQNEAQLEKSRLLSDRFSAERPKGSFSTLEIQRTEQGDSAMYLCASSLETAAGPQHFGDGTRLSIL.

This clonotype came up many times. The gene calls are TRBV7-2 and TRBJ1-3; maybe TRBD1 (5 bases). V gave up 4 bases and J gave up 4 bases, with 14 bases separating them. CDR3 size: 15 residues. The germline V gene has CDR1 SGHTA and CDR2 FQGNSA. Here the CDR3 DNA reads TGTGCCAGCAGCTCCCCCAGGGTCGCAGGAAACACCATATATTTT. Translated: CASSSPRVAGNTIYF. The complete variable domain, with remaining parts taken from reference TRBV7-2 and TRBJ1-3, reads GAGVSQSPSNKVTEKGKDVELRCDPISGHTALYWYRQSLGQGLEFLIYFQGNSAPDKSGLPSDRFSAERTGGSVSTLTIQRTQQEDSAVYLCASSSPRVAGNTIYFGEGSWLTVV.

The chain has TRBV5-6 and TRBJ1-1; D might be TRBD1 (5 bases). The CDR3 has 12 amino acids. Trimming shortened V by 0 bases and J by 8 bases, and 8 bases separated the two germline ends. Germline-derived CDR1 and CDR2 are SGHDT and YYEEEE. This CDR3 reads CASSLVSGEAFF. In nucleotides, the CDR3 is TGTGCCAGCAGCTTGGTGTCAGGGGAAGCTTTCTTT.

This clonotype was seen a handful of times. The V call is TRBV7-9, the J call TRBJ2-2; 9 bases match TRBD2. This CDR3 spans 16 amino acids. Germline V gene data show CDR1 as SEHNR and CDR2 as FQNEAQ (reference sequence). V was clipped by 4 bases and J by 2 bases; unmatched bases: 5. As DNA, the CDR3 is TGTGCCAGCAGCTCCCTAGCGGGGCAAAACACCGGGGAGCTGTTTTTT. Residues: CASSSLAGQNTGELFF.